These T cell receptor beta chains were read from a single sample in a study of blood T cell repertoires in COVID-19. Assay: immunoSEQ multiplex PCR; the TCRdb copy retains only in-frame clones and omits some. The profile shows 80,000 or so clones, about 80% of them singletons. The specimen was peripheral blood. These receptors came from a man of 80 years or more with acute or convalescent COVID-19. CDR3s include the opening cysteine and the closing phenylalanine or tryptophan. A D gene is named only where the DNA matches it firmly. Clone size is stated in some rows and not others, as once, few, many or a class when expanded.

d_call clone_size j_call v_call cdr3_length cdr3_nt cdr3_aa
TRBD1 . TRBJ1-2 TRBV7-9 14 TGTGCCAGCAGCCCCGACAGGGAATGGGCTGGCTACACCTTC CASSPDREWAGYTF
TRBD1 . TRBJ1-2 TRBV7-2 17 TGTGCCAGCAGCGAACCCCAATACAGGGGTCGGGGCTATGGCTACACCTTC CASSEPQYRGRGYGYTF
TRBD2 . TRBJ2-5 TRBV5-1 18 TGCGCCAGCAGCCAAGAGCCGCCGGGACTAGCGGGGAAAGAGACCCAGTACTTC CASSQEPPGLAGKETQYF
. once TRBJ1-3 TRBV2 14 TGTGCCAGCAGCCCGGGACTGTTTGAAAACACCATATATTTT CASSPGLFENTIYF
. . TRBJ2-2 TRBV2 14 TGTGCCAGCAGCACCGGCTCCGGGTCCGGGGAGCTGTTTTTT CASSTGSGSGELFF
TRBD2 . TRBJ2-1 TRBV5-1 14 TGCGCCAGCAGCCGGGGGGGCGGCGCGGATGAGCAGTTCTTC CASSRGGGADEQFF
TRBD1 once TRBJ1-1 TRBV28 15 TGTGCCAGCAGTGCGCAGGGGACAGGGAAAACTGAAGCTTTCTTT CASSAQGTGKTEAFF
TRBD1 . TRBJ1-2 TRBV2 14 TGTGCCAGCTACTCGGGACAGGGTGACTATGGCTACACCTTC CASYSGQGDYGYTF
TRBD1 . TRBJ2-1 TRBV6-4 17 TGTGCCAGCAGTGACTCAAAGGGACAGGGGGAGTACAATGAGCAGTTCTTC CASSDSKGQGEYNEQFF
. . TRBJ1-2 TRBV5-1 16 TGCGCCAGCAGCTTGGCCCTACAGGGAGTCGGCTATGGCTACACCTTC CASSLALQGVGYGYTF
. . TRBJ1-1 TRBV6-1 15 TGTGCCAGCAGTGACCAGGGGTTCTTGAGCACTGAAGCTTTCTTT CASSDQGFLSTEAFF
. . TRBJ1-2 TRBV4-1 15 TGCGCCAGCAGCCAAGAACAGGGACAAGTCTATGGCTACACCTTC CASSQEQGQVYGYTF
TRBD1 . TRBJ2-1 TRBV27 16 TGTGCCAGCAGTTTATTCTCACCCCGACAGGGTAGTGAGCAGTTCTTC CASSLFSPRQGSEQFF
. . TRBJ1-5 TRBV18 14 TGTGCCAGCTCACCACCAGGAGGTAATCAGCCCCAGCATTTT CASSPPGGNQPQHF
. . TRBJ2-2 TRBV4-1 15 TGCGCCAGCAGCCCTACTCGGGGGAGAACCGGGGAGCTGTTTTTT CASSPTRGRTGELFF
TRBD2 . TRBJ2-3 TRBV27 22 TGTGCCAGCAGTTCACTAGGGACTAGCGGGGGGGTTCTCGGCTCGGTCACAGATACGCAGTATTTT CASSSLGTSGGVLGSVTDTQYF
TRBD1 few TRBJ1-6 TRBV6-5 15 TGTGCCAGCAGTTACCAGGGGGATGGTAATTCACCCCTCCACTTT CASSYQGDGNSPLHF
. . TRBJ1-1 TRBV12-5 14 TGTGCTAGTGGTTTGGGGGGGAGGGACACTGAAGCTTTCTTT CASGLGGRDTEAFF
. . TRBJ1-5 TRBV4-1 14 TGCGCCAGCAGCCAAGACAGGGGCGGTCAGCCCCAGCATTTT CASSQDRGGQPQHF
. . TRBJ2-7 TRBV4-1 14 TGCGCCAGCAGCCAAGGTCCTAGCTCCTACGAGCAGTACTTC CASSQGPSSYEQYF
. . TRBJ1-5 TRBV10-3 17 TGTGCCATCAGTGAGCGGGCGGGTAGGGGGAGCAATCAGCCCCAGCATTTT CAISERAGRGSNQPQHF
. . TRBJ2-5 TRBV5-6 16 TGTGCCAGCAGCTTAAGGGTCGCGGGAAACCAAGAGACCCAGTACTTC CASSLRVAGNQETQYF
. . TRBJ1-2 TRBV5-1 15 TGCGCCAGCAGCTTGGAGCCATTCCCAAACTATGGCTACACCTTC CASSLEPFPNYGYTF
. . TRBJ1-4 TRBV9 14 TGTGCCAGCAGCTCGGGGGGATTGGGTGAAAAACTGTTTTTT CASSSGGLGEKLFF
TRBD1 . TRBJ2-2 TRBV5-1 16 TGCGCCAGCAGCTCCGGTGGTGTAGGGGGCCCCGGGGAGCTGTTTTTT CASSSGGVGGPGELFF
. few TRBJ1-6 TRBV7-9 14 TGTGCCAGCCGTCAGGGGACCTATAATTCACCCCTCCACTTT CASRQGTYNSPLHF
TRBD2 . TRBJ2-5 TRBV27 14 TGTGCCAGCAGTTCCCTAGCGGCCCAAGAGACCCAGTACTTC CASSSLAAQETQYF
. . TRBJ1-5 TRBV7-9 14 TGTGCCAGCAGCGTCGCAGGGGACGGCCAGCCCCAGCATTTT CASSVAGDGQPQHF
. . TRBJ1-1 TRBV30 13 TGTGCCTGGTGTCGACAGTCTAACACTGAAGCTTTCTTT CAWCRQSNTEAFF
TRBD1 . TRBJ1-3 TRBV7-3 16 TGTGCCAGCAGCCTGACGGGACAGACCTCTGGAAACACCATATATTTT CASSLTGQTSGNTIYF
. . TRBJ1-2 TRBV10-3 13 TGTGCCATCAGTGACGGGATAAACTATGGCTACACCTTC CAISDGINYGYTF
TRBD1 . TRBJ1-2 TRBV6-5 14 TGTGCCAGCAGGCTGGACAGGGGGCCCTATGGCTACACCTTC CASRLDRGPYGYTF
. once TRBJ1-1 TRBV7-9 13 TGTGCCAGCAGCTTGGCCGTACCTCCAGAAGCTTTCTTT CASSLAVPPEAFF
. . TRBJ2-2 TRBV5-1 15 TGCGCCAGCAGCTCGGTCGTGGGGGCAGGCGGGGAGCTGTTTTTT CASSSVVGAGGELFF